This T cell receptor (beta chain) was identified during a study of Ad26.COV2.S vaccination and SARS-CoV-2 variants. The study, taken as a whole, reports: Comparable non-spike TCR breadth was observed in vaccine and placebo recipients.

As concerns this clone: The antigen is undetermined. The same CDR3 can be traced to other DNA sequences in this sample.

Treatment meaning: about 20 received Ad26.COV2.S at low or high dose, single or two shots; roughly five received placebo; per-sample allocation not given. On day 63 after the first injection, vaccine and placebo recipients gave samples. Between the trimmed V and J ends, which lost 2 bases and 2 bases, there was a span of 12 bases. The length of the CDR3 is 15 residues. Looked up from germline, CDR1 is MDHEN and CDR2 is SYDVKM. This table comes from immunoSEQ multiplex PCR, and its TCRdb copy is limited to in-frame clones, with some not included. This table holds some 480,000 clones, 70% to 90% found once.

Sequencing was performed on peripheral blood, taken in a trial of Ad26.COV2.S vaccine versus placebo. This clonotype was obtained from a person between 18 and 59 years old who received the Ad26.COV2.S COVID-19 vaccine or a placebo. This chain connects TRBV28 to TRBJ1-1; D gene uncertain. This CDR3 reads CASSLSRTGNTEAFF. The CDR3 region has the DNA TGTGCCAGCAGTTTAAGCCGTACCGGAAACACTGAAGCTTTCTTT.